This T cell receptor (beta chain) derives from a study of T cell repertoires in cytomegalovirus infection. Study information: Both CMV infection and a matching HLA type were indicated by public TCR beta signatures.

A note on this clonotype: No antigen is known for it.

The CDR3 consists of 15 residues. The germline CDR1 and CDR2 sequences are LNHDA and SQIVND (reference sequence). V was trimmed by 5 bases and J by 3 bases, leaving 14 bases between them. A single record per CDR3 protein comes from TCRdb applying MiXCR to the reads. The top ten hold less than 15% of the sample, which has approximately 770,000 distinct CDR3 sequences, 25% to 30% seen once. General study findings and limits: Dominating the ex vivo response were TCR beta clonotypes that were CMV-specific and HLA-C-restricted. Carriage of CMV together with the relevant HLA was identifiable through cumulative public TCR beta family frequency.

V gene TRBV19 combines with J gene TRBJ1-5; D is possibly TRBD1 (6 bases). The material was cultured CD8+ T cells from PBMCs, obtained from culture after CMV antigen stimulation. The TCR comes from a human donor in good health (CMV status not recorded). Some clones in this sample may be carry-over from other donors' samples. CDR3 sequence reads: CASSPYRDTNQPQHF. For the CDR3, the DNA is TGTGCCAGTAGTCCCTATCGGGACACCAATCAGCCCCAGCATTTT.